The present TCR beta chain was sequenced within a study of blood T cells in healthy people across ages. Study results and caveats: With naive T cell percentage, TCR beta diversity showed a strong correlation. TCR beta diversity per million T cells fell roughly linearly with age.

As for this clonotype: What it recognizes is unknown.

Isolation per sample recovered at least 7 million PBMCs. A sample-barcoded 5' primer and a J-beta primer mix were used in a second PCR of roughly 7 to 11 cycles. Each CDR3 protein gets one entry after TCRdb re-called the 5' RACE reads with MiXCR. The table includes over 1.5 million distinct CDR3 sequences, around half detected once. Trimming cost V 1 base and J 3 bases, with 7 bases left between them. Germline V lookup: CDR1 MNHNS, CDR2 SASEGT. There are 13 residues in the CDR3. The rearrangement links TRBV6-1 to TRBJ2-7; D is unresolved. The source of this sequence is a middle-aged woman in good health. The sample consisted of blood. The chain's CDR3 is CASSEEDFYEQYF. The CDR3 DNA reads as TGTGCCAGCAGTGAAGAAGACTTCTACGAGCAGTACTTC.